This TCR beta chain came from a study of CD8 T cells in ankylosing spondylitis. Study findings and constraints: There was reportedly significant enrichment of clones that were disease-linked in matched ankylosing spondylitis synovial fluid. Among TCR beta sequences, a motif of several highly homologous variants appeared characteristic of ankylosing spondylitis blood. Disease-linked clones bore a CD8+ phenotype, appearing relatively rarely in peripheral blood. Previous work reported some of these motif variants in the synovial fluid and blood of reactive arthritis.

Making use of molecular barcodes, quantitative 5'-RACE generated TCR beta libraries. TCRdb reprocessed the 5' RACE reads with MiXCR, giving one entry per CDR3 protein. The sample yields more than 500,000 distinct CDR3 sequences, 5.3% seen once. On this clonotype itself: Antigen unknown.

The CDR3 extends over 14 amino acids. V lost 6 bases, J lost 5 bases, and 13 bases lay in between. The germline V gene has CDR1 LGHNT and CDR2 FRNRAP. What was sequenced was blood, either unsorted or a sorted T cell fraction (not recorded which). The chain uses TRBV12-5 and TRBJ2-2, with D tentatively TRBD1 or TRBD2 (5 bases each). This sequence originates from a male donor with ankylosing spondylitis. CDR3: CASGNRGDTGELFF. The CDR3 DNA is TGTGCTAGTGGCAACAGAGGGGATACCGGGGAGCTGTTTTTT.